Here is one T cell receptor (beta chain) with its context. This sample was included in a study of blood T cell repertoires in COVID-19. As for the study in general: The United States, Italy and Spain provided the acute and convalescent COVID-19 samples.

In the original processing: Reference gene primer amplification in the assay estimated nucleated cell counts. The protocol was immunoSEQ multiplex PCR, while the TCRdb copy is restricted to in-frame clones and leaves out a portion. V, J and clone size reflect that table, while D and trimming were determined from the DNA. This sample has about 260,000 clones; 85% occur once, and the top ten carry 10% to 15%. The CDR3 has 16 residues. V gene TRBV21-1 combines with J gene TRBJ2-2; whether TRBD1, the table's D call, matches the DNA was not checked. TRBV21-1 is a pseudogene segment. This receptor was taken from a human donor in a cohort sampled during active COVID-19. Sequencing was performed on peripheral blood. CDR3 sequence reads: CASSKGDREMTGELFF. CDR3 DNA sequence: TGTGCCAGCAGCAAAGGGGACAGGGAAATGACCGGGGAGCTGTTTTTT.